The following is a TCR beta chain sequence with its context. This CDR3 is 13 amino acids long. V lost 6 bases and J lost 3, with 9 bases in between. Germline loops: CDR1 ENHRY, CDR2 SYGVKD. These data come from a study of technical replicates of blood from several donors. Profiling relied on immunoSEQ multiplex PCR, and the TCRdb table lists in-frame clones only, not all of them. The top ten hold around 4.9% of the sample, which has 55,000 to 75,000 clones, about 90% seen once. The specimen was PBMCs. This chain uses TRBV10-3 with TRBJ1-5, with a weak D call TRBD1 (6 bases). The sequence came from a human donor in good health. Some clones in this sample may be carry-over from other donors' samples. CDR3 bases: TGTGCCATCAGGGGGGCACCCAATCAGCCCCAGCATTTT. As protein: CAIRGAPNQPQHF.